This T cell receptor (beta chain) was captured in a study of cytomegalovirus exposure and HLA in healthy donors (dated by TCRdb to the late 2010s). Concerning the study at large: In an earlier analysis of approximately 640 of the donors, about 260 Gb of sequence data and just under 120 million unique TCR beta sequences from about 179 million T cells were reported. About 330 gigabases of sequencing data and 70 million to 100 million unique TCR sequences made up an early release that covered about 640 HLA-typed donors. Among the approximately 420 genotyped donors, approximately 82% belonged to the genetic ancestry cluster associated with self-reported Caucasian donors. Typing coverage differed by locus: A, B, C, DRB1 and DQB1 were typed in roughly 629-640 donors, DQA1 in 500 to 550, DPA1 in 600 to 610, and DPB1 in approximately 450. Using immunosequencing, the study profiled T cell repertoires from about 610 subjects and related those repertoires to cytomegalovirus serostatus. A separate validation cohort of roughly 120 different subjects was used in addition to the roughly 700-subject first cohort. A later genetic analysis took genome-wide SNP genotypes for about 55% of the roughly 670 donors and used that subset as a discovery cohort. Class I and class II HLA loci were covered by the typing at four-digit resolution. High-throughput TCR immunosequencing, statistical association of individual TCRs with disease status, and machine learning were combined to predict cytomegalovirus infection status. Every discovery cohort repertoire had been produced on one sequencing platform. The study was designed to test whether signatures of past pathogen exposure could be identified by cataloging public T cell receptors. A later analysis re-analyzed previously published TCR beta repertoires from approximately 700 donors and added high-resolution HLA genotyping to study TCR occurrence patterns. An earlier analysis of approximately 630 of the donors applied high-throughput TCR beta sequencing to assess whether each TCR beta V gene segment acted as functional or pseudogenic. Rather than using new phenotypic data, the later analysis identified candidate immune exposures from TCR beta sequences and from how often those sequences occurred across donors. Alongside the repertoire data, information on donor age, sex, ethnicity and CMV serostatus was compiled. Among 398 genotyped donors of the cohort, an average of approximately 250,000 unique TCR beta nucleotide sequences were sequenced per donor, roughly 18% of them non-productive. Because of strong linkage in the cohort, five DR-DQ haplotypes were treated as single units for association and clustering. What the authors observed across the whole study: Three of the identified cytomegalovirus-associated TCR beta chains were confirmed in vitro to be specific for cytomegalovirus antigens. Because some donors lacked HLA typing at each locus, the association tests relied only on the typed subset. According to the authors, the approach could potentially be generalized to other disease states and immunological phenotypes. An earlier analysis of approximately 590 of the donors showed that most TCR beta V segments appeared in productive rearrangements either about 90% or about 30% of the time, which broadly matched IMGT annotations. CMV serostatus was the only immune exposure information available for the cohort. In a later analysis, around 17,000 TCR beta sequences were associated with specific HLA alleles at a false discovery rate of 0.05. A further reported finding was that TCR beta sequences accurately predicted the HLA-A and HLA-B alleles for most subjects in the first cohort. When HLA alleles, especially DR and DQ, strongly co-occurred, attributing TCR associations to individual alleles was difficult. This cohort had only TCR beta chains sequenced, and the lack of alpha or paired-chain data limited which features could be detected. In a later analysis, HLA-associated TCR beta chains were found to be more clonally expanded and to have lower generation probabilities than equally common non-associated chains. In the study, 164 TCR beta chains were listed as associated with cytomegalovirus. Around 16 rarely observed V segments, including chromosome 9 orphons, were excluded from the earlier analysis of about 600 of the donors because counts were too low. Correlated functional status among segregating V segments might reflect linkage disequilibrium, but an unknown experimental factor could not be ruled out. A later analysis found that most CMV-associated TCR beta chains appeared HLA-restricted, with HLA associations seemingly driven largely by CMV exposure. According to a later analysis, parvovirus B19, influenza, CMV and Epstein-Barr virus appeared linked to several top co-occurrence clusters. Compared with the roughly 710-donor mean, donors in an Asian-associated ancestry cluster had fewer N-insertions in productive TCRs, according to a later genetic analysis. An association between a missense DCLRE1C variant and V-gene and J-gene trimming of TCR beta chains was found in a later genetic analysis and replicated in an independent cohort. The presence/absence analyses assumed that sequencing depth was roughly uniform across donors, and that assumption may not be true. According to a later analysis, TCR association rates differed among HLA loci, with DRB1 alleles showing the most associated TCRs and HLA-C alleles showing the fewest. Most TCR sequences were seen in very few donors, while some public TCRs were found in many individuals. The classifier was reported to diagnose cytomegalovirus status with high specificity and sensitivity in both the original cohort and the validation cohort. A cluster of highly shared sequence variants was judged likely to be a technical artifact of the sequencing pipeline.

The library was built by means of the immunoSEQ multiplex PCR assay. The multiplex PCR relied on a mix of 60 forward primers for TCR Vbeta segments and 13 reverse primers for TCR Jbeta segments. Amplification of the CDR3 region of rearranged TCR beta genes was performed with a multiplex PCR assay on genomic DNA. Amplified TCR beta libraries were sequenced as 87-base-pair reads on the Illumina HiSeq System. The authors' pipeline ran thus. A later analysis tallied roughly 80 million unique TCR beta chains across the 600 to 700 repertoires, and about 10 million of those chains were shared by two or more donors. A nearest-neighbor algorithm error-corrected the raw reads and collapsed the reads into unique sequences, merging closely related sequences to remove PCR and sequencing errors. V, D and J gene segments were assigned by aligning CDR3 sequences to IMGT reference sequences. For a sequence to be retained, at least a six-nucleotide match to both a V gene segment and a J gene segment was required. Rearrangements were classified as productive when the CDR3 lacked stop codons and remained in frame with V and J, and all other rearrangements were classified as non-productive. CDR3 was defined according to IMGT convention as the region running from the second conserved V-encoded cysteine to the conserved J-encoded phenylalanine. In an earlier analysis of around 540 of the donors, sequences lacking an unambiguous match to a single V gene segment were excluded. An earlier analysis of roughly 590 of the donors called V segments functional above 56.7% productive rearrangements and segregating when the between-donor standard deviation exceeded 5%. A statistical classification framework was built to diagnose cytomegalovirus status from the catalog of TCR beta chain sequences. In a later analysis, TCR nucleotide sequences were compared against IMGT/GENE-DB human TR gene sequences so that V and J genes could be assigned. A later analysis assigned CDR3 sequences and most-parsimonious VDJ recombination scenarios with the TCRdist pipeline. In a later analysis, each TCR beta chain was defined by its CDR3 amino acid sequence together with its V-gene family, and reads lacking a unique V-gene family were excluded. In a later analysis, 500 to 650 highly shared, low-generation-probability nucleotide sequences were removed to address suspected cross-contamination and a sequencing artifact. In a later analysis, a clonal expansion index was calculated for each public chain from normalized within-repertoire ranks of inferred template counts. Generation probabilities in a later analysis came from a VDJ recombination model fitted to out-of-frame rearrangements, and those results were checked against IGoR. In a later analysis, hypergeometric tests were used to score TCR-TCR, TCR-HLA and TCR-CMV co-occurrence, with a repertoire-size bias correction applied to TCR pairs. To estimate false discovery rates, a later analysis permuted the HLA or CMV assignments 20 times. In a later analysis, co-occurring TCRs were grouped using DBSCAN, with TCRdist sequence similarity added in when clustering inside HLA-allele-positive subsets. Co-occurrence clustering excluded repertoires with fewer than 30,000 or more than 120,000 public chains, plus five with anomalous nucleotide sharing. TCRdb provides this immuneACCESS table in a form limited to in-frame rearrangements. Some clones are lacking; in checked studies, under half of them reflect an unresolved V gene, and why the rest are absent is not known. V and J calls and clone size are given by that table; D and trimming were obtained from the DNA. This sample has nearly 200,000 clones in its table, and 75% to 90% of those were observed once. Together, the top ten hold around 1.2% of the sample.

As for this clone: It lacks a known antigen. Per-base qualities were not stored, and no clone one base away is much larger.

In total, roughly 710 healthy bone marrow donors made up the cohort. At the time of sampling, every cohort member was nominally healthy, though immune exposures that went unrecorded were likely present. The donor tested CMV seronegative and was one of the 352 seronegative cohort members. Every donor gave a peripheral blood sample, and the peripheral blood mononuclear cells from that sample were used for TCR beta sequencing. The Qiagen DNeasy Blood Extraction Kit was used to extract genomic DNA from the blood cell samples. Sequencing was carried out using PBMCs. This sequence was found in a man aged 30-40 years in good health and CMV-seronegative.

The CDR3 amino acid sequence is: CASSSWGGFKGLAFF. The nucleotide sequence is TGTGCCAGCAGCTCCTGGGGAGGGTTTAAAGGGCTTGCGTTCTTC. The chain couples TRBV7-2 to TRBJ2-1, and 7 junction bases match TRBD2. Sequences SGHTA (CDR1) and FQGNSA (CDR2) are obtained from the germline V gene. The CDR3, cysteine through phenylalanine, is 15 amino acids long. Of the read, only the CDR3 DNA is kept; its 45 bases are in frame from base 1. V loses 4 bases at its end and J loses 15 bases; junction bases beyond the gene matches: 18.